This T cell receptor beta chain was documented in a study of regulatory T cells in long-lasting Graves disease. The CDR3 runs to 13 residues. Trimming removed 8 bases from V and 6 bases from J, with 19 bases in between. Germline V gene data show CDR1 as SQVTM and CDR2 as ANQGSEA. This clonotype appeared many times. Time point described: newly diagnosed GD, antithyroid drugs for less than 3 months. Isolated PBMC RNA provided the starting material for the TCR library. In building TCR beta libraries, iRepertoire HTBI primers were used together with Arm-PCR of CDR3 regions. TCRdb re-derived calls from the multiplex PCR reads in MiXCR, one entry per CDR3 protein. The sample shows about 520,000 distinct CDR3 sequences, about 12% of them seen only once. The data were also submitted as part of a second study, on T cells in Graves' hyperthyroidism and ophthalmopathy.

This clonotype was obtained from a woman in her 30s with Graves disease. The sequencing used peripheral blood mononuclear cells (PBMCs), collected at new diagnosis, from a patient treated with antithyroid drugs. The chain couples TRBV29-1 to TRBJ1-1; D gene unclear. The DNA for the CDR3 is TGCAGCATTGCACGTGGACGTGCCGCTGAAGCTTTCTTT. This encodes CSIARGRAAEAFF. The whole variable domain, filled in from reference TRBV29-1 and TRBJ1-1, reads SAVISQKPSRDICQRGTSLTIQCQVDSQVTMMFWYRQQPGQSLTLIATANQGSEATYESGFVIDKFPISRPNLTFSTLTVSNMSPEDSSIYLCSIARGRAAEAFFGQGTRLTVV.